The clone carrying this T cell receptor (beta chain) was detected only a few times. Its antigen is still unknown. The data stem from a study of blood T cells in healthy people across ages. Study results and limitations: Expanded clonotype changes were possibly confounded by unknown donor CMV status.

This CDR3 is 14 amino acids long. The V segment lost 7 bases and the J segment 5 bases; nucleotides outside the gene matches: 4. The V gene's germline CDR1 is MGHRA and CDR2 YSYEKL. A second PCR of 7 to 11 cycles used a sample-barcoded 5' primer and a J-beta primer mix. TCRdb re-called the 5' RACE reads with MiXCR, one entry per CDR3 protein. The repertoire has some 1.4 million distinct CDR3 sequences, about 40% of them found once; the top ten carry under 8%. Total RNA extracted from each sample amounted to at least 6 micrograms. What was sequenced was blood. The source is a young woman in good health. V usage is TRBV4-1 and J usage is TRBJ2-7; 14 bases fit TRBD2. CDR3 protein: CASTPGLAGDEQYF. CDR3 bases: TGCGCCAGCACCCCGGGACTAGCGGGAGACGAGCAGTACTTC.